The clone carrying this TCR beta chain was counted ten times or more. Preparation of the TCRbeta library was carried out with unique molecular identifiers. TCRdb recomputed calls from the PCR reads with MiXCR, one row per CDR3 protein. This sample has 100,000 to 120,000 distinct CDR3 sequences, with 9% to 12% found just once. The data were obtained in a study of T-cell reconstitution after alpha-beta-depleted transplantation in children. The starting material was PBMCs from the stem cell graft donor, obtained from the stem cell graft. The receptor was derived from a human donor who donated a stem cell graft to a child with acute lymphoblastic leukemia.

CDR3 in amino acids: CASTPLRANVLTF. The CDR3 region has the DNA TGTGCCAGTACCCCACTTAGGGCCAACGTCCTGACTTTC. The chain uses TRBV19 and TRBJ2-6; D call uncertain. Germline lookup yields CDR1 LNHDA and CDR2 SQIVND (reference sequence). Trimming took 7 bases from V and 5 from J, leaving 9 bases between them. The CDR3 is 13 amino acids.